Below are 32 T cell receptor beta chains sequenced from a single sample in a study of T-cell reconstitution after alpha-beta-depleted transplantation in children. A library of TCRbeta sequences, prepared with unique molecular identifiers, was generated. A single record per CDR3 protein comes from TCRdb applying MiXCR to the PCR reads. The table has 190,000 or so distinct CDR3 sequences, about 6.4% seen once; the top ten hold 3% to 3.5%. The source material was PBMCs from the stem cell graft donor, sampled from the stem cell graft. These receptors were collected from a human donor who donated a stem cell graft to a child with Wiskott-Aldrich syndrome.

This clonotype was seen many times. The chain couples TRBV20-1 to TRBJ2-3, with D possibly matching TRBD2 (6 bases). Trimming pared 2 bases from V and 0 bases from J, leaving 12 bases between. CDR1 is DFQATT, CDR2 SNEGSKA, per germline (reference sequence). The CDR3 is 15 amino acids. The CDR3: CSARINRGSTDTQYF. Here the CDR3 DNA reads TGCAGTGCTAGAATAAACCGGGGGAGCACAGATACGCAGTATTTT.

This clonotype was recorded a few times. The chain recombines TRBV5-1 with TRBJ1-5, with D perhaps matching TRBD1 (5 bases). Germline CDR1 and CDR2: SGHRS and YFSETQ. CDR3 length: 15 amino acids. V was cut by 3 bases and J by 4 bases, with 14 bases left in between. CDR3 in DNA: TGCGCCAGCAGCTCGGGATTGGGGCCGAATCAGCCCCAGCATTTT. This gives the protein CASSSGLGPNQPQHF. Combining the CDR3 with reference TRBV5-1 and TRBJ1-5 gives the whole variable domain KAGVTQTPRYLIKTRGQQVTLSCSPISGHRSVSWYQQTPGQGLQFLFEYFSETQRNKGNFPGRFSGRQFSNSRSEMNVSTLELGDSALYLCASSSGLGPNQPQHFGDGTRLSIL.

This clonotype has ten or more counts. The rearrangement uses TRBV29-1 and TRBJ1-3; 7 positions match TRBD1. V trimming: 5 bases; J trimming: 0 bases; junction bases outside the gene matches: 4. Germline assignment: CDR1 SQVTM and CDR2 ANQGSEA. This CDR3 contains 14 residues. In DNA form, the CDR3 reads TGCAGCGTTTCCGGGACAGTCTCTGGAAACACCATATATTTT. It translates to CSVSGTVSGNTIYF.

Ten or more counts support this clonotype. The CDR3 bases are TGTGCCAGCAGCGTTGTCCAGGGCTCCTACGAGCAGTACTTC. Protein sequence: CASSVVQGSYEQYF. The chain uses TRBV7-9 and TRBJ2-7, with D perhaps TRBD1 (5 bases). V was shortened by 5 bases and J by 0 bases, with 11 bases between the two germline ends. CDR3 length equals 14 residues. From germline, CDR1 is SEHNR and CDR2 FQNEAQ (reference sequence).

In its sample, this clonotype was seen many times. The chain carries TRBV25-1 and TRBJ2-1, with TRBD2 matching over 10 bases. The V gene's germline CDR1 is MGHDK and CDR2 SYGVNS. The junction had 7 bases not matched to a gene; V was cut back by 0 bases and J by 11 bases. This CDR3 spans 15 amino acids. Written as DNA, the CDR3 is TGTGCCAGCAGTGAATATTCAGGACTAGCGGATCAGCAGTTCTTC. Translation: CASSEYSGLADQQFF.

This clonotype was seen many times. This chain joins TRBV5-1 and TRBJ2-1; no clear D. CDR1 is SGHRS, CDR2 YFSETQ, per germline. Trimming shortened V by 7 bases and J by 5 bases, and 13 bases separated the two germline ends. This CDR3 has 13 residues. The CDR3 DNA reads TGCGCCAGCGGTTGGGGATCCCACAATGAGCAGTTCTTC. Translating it yields CASGWGSHNEQFF.

Regarding this clonotype: A much larger clone differs by one base, so this may be a read error. The rearrangement joins TRBV22-1 to TRBJ1-2; the table's D call of TRBD1 was not tested on the DNA. TRBV22-1 represents a pseudogene. The CDR3 consists of 16 residues. This CDR3 is CCSFSGGAPSGYGYTF. The CDR3 nucleotides are TGCTGTTCCTTCTCAGGGGGCGCTCCTTCGGGGTATGGCTACACCTTC.

This clonotype has a count of ten or more. This rearrangement joins TRBV27 to TRBJ1-2; D perhaps matches TRBD1 (5 bases). Germline assignment: CDR1 MNHEY and CDR2 SMNVEV (reference sequence). The CDR3 is 14 residues long. With 6 bases removed from V and 4 bases from J, the gap between germline ends came to 15 bases. DNA of the CDR3: TGTGCCAGCAGAGGACTAGGGGAAGGCTATGGCTACACCTTC. Its protein product is CASRGLGEGYGYTF.

This clonotype showed up many times. The V gene is TRBV6-2 or TRBV6-3, the J gene TRBJ2-3; 10 positions agree with TRBD2. This CDR3 is built from 14 residues. J gave up 4 bases and V 2 bases, and 0 bases lay outside the gene matches. The germline gives CDR1 MNHEY, CDR2 SVGEGT. The CDR3 DNA follows: TGTGCCAGCAGTTACGGGACTAGCGCAGATACGCAGTATTTT. As protein: CASSYGTSADTQYF.

This rearrangement joins TRBV30 to TRBJ2-7; D might be TRBD1 (5 bases). Germline loops: CDR1 GTSNPN, CDR2 SVGIG (reference sequence). The CDR3 runs to 13 residues. V dropped 2 bases and J dropped 3 bases, with 11 bases sitting between them. CDR3 sequence: CAWSLIDSYEQYF. The CDR3 bases are TGTGCCTGGAGTCTTATAGACAGCTACGAGCAGTACTTC.

This chain links TRBV14 with TRBJ2-7; the D is unclear. V lost 3 bases and J lost 5, with 11 bases in between. Germline V gives CDR1 SGHDN, CDR2 FVKESK. This CDR3 contains 13 residues. CDR3 sequence: CASSQGYLNEQYF. Written as DNA, the CDR3 is TGTGCCAGCAGCCAGGGTTATTTGAACGAGCAGTACTTC.

In its sample, this clonotype was seen many times. This sequence joins TRBV28 and TRBJ1-1; D unresolved. The CDR3 runs 14 residues. V was trimmed by 5 bases and J by 0 bases, leaving 10 bases between them. Germline lookup yields CDR1 MDHEN and CDR2 SYDVKM. The CDR3, as DNA: TGTGCCAGCAGTCCCGTAGCGGTGAACACTGAAGCTTTCTTT. This translates into CASSPVAVNTEAFF.

This clonotype was seen ten or more times. CDR3 sequence: CASRANYSNQPQHF. For the CDR3, the DNA is TGTGCCAGCAGGGCGAACTATAGCAATCAGCCCCAGCATTTT. V and J are TRBV12-3 or TRBV12-4 and TRBJ1-5; D gene uncertain. V lost 6 bases to trimming and J lost 0 bases, with 9 bases between them. The CDR3 has 14 residues.

This clonotype was observed many times. V is TRBV6-1 and J is TRBJ1-5; D gene uncertain. Germline loops: CDR1 MNHNS, CDR2 SASEGT. The CDR3 totals 15 residues. V was cut by 0 bases and J by 4 bases, with 10 bases left in between. CDR3 sequence reads: CASSEAYRQNQPQHF. The CDR3 DNA reads as TGTGCCAGCAGTGAAGCCTACAGACAAAATCAGCCCCAGCATTTT.

This chain connects TRBV25-1 to TRBJ2-4, with D perhaps being TRBD1 or TRBD2 (6 bases each). Germline values: CDR1 MGHDK, CDR2 SYGVNS. Trimming stripped 3 bases from V and 9 bases from J, with 21 bases between. CDR3 size: 16 residues. The CDR3 is CASSEGTRSLGGIQYF. The CDR3 DNA follows: TGTGCCAGCAGTGAGGGGACAAGGAGCCTGGGGGGCATTCAGTACTTC. Full variable domain (rest looked up from reference TRBV25-1 and TRBJ2-4): EADIYQTPRYLVIGTGKKITLECSQTMGHDKMYWYQQDPGMELHLIHYSYGVNSTEKGDLSSESTVSRIRTEHFPLTLESARPSHTSQYLCASSEGTRSLGGIQYFGAGTRLSVL.

At least ten counts were recorded for this clonotype. The gene calls are TRBV20-1 and TRBJ1-5; the match to TRBD1 covers 9 bases. The CDR3 is 15 residues long. Germline V gene data show CDR1 as DFQATT and CDR2 as SNEGSKA (reference sequence). The V gene end was trimmed by 6 bases and the J gene end by 5 bases; junction bases not matched to a gene: 11. The CDR3 nucleotides read TGCAGTGCCCAGATTACAGGGGGCGGTCATCAGCCCCAGCATTTT. Its protein is CSAQITGGGHQPQHF.

Only a few counts were recorded for this clonotype. The chain joins TRBV20-1 to TRBJ2-5; no firm D call. The CDR3 is 14 amino acids. V shed 5 bases and J shed 0 bases, with 13 bases lying between them. Germline CDR1 is DFQATT and CDR2 is SNEGSKA (reference sequence). The CDR3 DNA follows: TGCAGTGCTCCCGGTGGCAGAAACCAAGAGACCCAGTACTTC. It translates to CSAPGGRNQETQYF.

There are many counts of this clonotype. The V call is TRBV5-5, the J call TRBJ2-5; D not resolved. Trimming pared 4 bases from V and 5 bases from J, leaving 15 bases between. The germline gives CDR1 SGHKS, CDR2 YYEKEE (reference sequence). The CDR3 has 14 residues. The CDR3 loop reads CASSPKNLGETQYF. DNA of the CDR3: TGTGCCAGCAGCCCGAAAAACCTCGGGGAGACCCAGTACTTC. The entire variable domain, with the rest obtained from reference TRBV5-5 and TRBJ2-5, is as follows: DAGVTQSPTHLIKTRGQQVTLRCSPISGHKSVSWYQQVLGQGPQFIFQYYEKEERGRGNFPDRFSARQFPNYSSELNVNALLLGDSALYLCASSPKNLGETQYFGPGTRLLVL.

Here the CDR3 reads CSVGGDSPHGYTF. The CDR3 DNA follows: TGCAGCGTTGGGGGGGACAGTCCTCATGGCTACACCTTC. This chain uses TRBV29-1 with TRBJ1-2; 7 bases fit TRBD1. J gave up 6 bases and V 4 bases, and 8 bases lay outside the gene matches. CDR1 SQVTM and CDR2 ANQGSEA come from the germline V gene. The CDR3 contains 13 residues.

Ten or more counts support this clonotype. The V call is TRBV29-1, the J call TRBJ1-5; no clear D gene. The CDR3 totals 12 residues. With 4 bases removed from V and 6 bases from J, the gap between germline ends came to 10 bases. Germline V CDR1 and CDR2: SQVTM, ANQGSEA. The chain's CDR3 is CSVVGVGQPQHF. The CDR3 nucleotides are TGCAGCGTTGTTGGGGTCGGTCAGCCCCAGCATTTT.

The CDR3 DNA reads as TGCGCCAGCAGCTTTTCACAGGGTGGCCGAGATACGCAGTATTTT. It translates to CASSFSQGGRDTQYF. This rearrangement joins TRBV5-1 to TRBJ2-3, with a weak D call TRBD1 (6 bases). This CDR3 has 15 amino acids. Germline values: CDR1 SGHRS, CDR2 YFSETQ. V gave up 2 bases and J gave up 5 bases, with 15 bases separating them.

At least ten counts were recorded for this clonotype. The V gene is TRBV12-3 or TRBV12-4, the J gene TRBJ2-7; TRBD2 matches at 11 bases. Trimming cost V 6 bases and J 0 bases; bases outside gene matches: 4. This CDR3 has 15 amino acids. CDR3 region: CASRRTSGSSYEQYF. CDR3 DNA sequence: TGTGCCAGCAGACGAACTAGCGGGAGCTCCTACGAGCAGTACTTC.

At least ten counts were recorded for this clonotype. The chain combines TRBV20-1 with TRBJ2-5, with D possibly being TRBD2 (6 bases). The germline CDR1 and CDR2 sequences are DFQATT and SNEGSKA (reference sequence). The CDR3 extends over 13 amino acids. The ends were cut back, 3 bases at V and 1 base at J, with 9 bases in the middle. The CDR3 sequence is CSASGSSQETQYF. CDR3 DNA sequence: TGCAGTGCTAGCGGGAGTAGCCAAGAGACCCAGTACTTC.

Note on this clonotype: Relative to the germline gene, one junction end is altered; a read error may explain this. This rearrangement joins TRBV12-3 or TRBV12-4 to TRBJ2-7; the D gene is possibly TRBD2 (7 bases). The CDR3 is made up of 15 amino acids. CDR3: CASSLFGGRSYKQYF. CDR3 nucleotide sequence: TGTGCCAGCAGTCTTTTCGGGGGGCGGTCCTACAAGCAGTACTTC.

This clonotype has a count of ten or more. This sequence joins TRBV7-9 and TRBJ2-7; TRBD1 aligns across 9 bases. V dropped 3 bases and J dropped 7; count of bases not matched to a gene: 10. Germline assignment: CDR1 SEHNR and CDR2 FQNEAQ (reference sequence). CDR3 size: 15 residues. The CDR3 region is CASSLVGTGPREQYF. The DNA of the CDR3 is TGTGCCAGCAGCTTGGTCGGGACAGGGCCCAGGGAGCAGTACTTC.

This clonotype was recorded a few times. This chain links TRBV5-6 with TRBJ1-1, with D possibly TRBD1 on 5 matching bases. Germline V gene data show CDR1 as SGHDT and CDR2 as YYEEEE. The CDR3 is 11 residues long. Trimming removed 1 base from V and 8 bases from J, with 6 bases in between. The CDR3: CASSLNREAFF. CDR3 nucleotide sequence: TGTGCCAGCAGCTTGAACAGGGAAGCTTTCTTT.

This clonotype was seen repeatedly, ten times or more. The gene calls are TRBV7-6 and TRBJ2-5, with D perhaps assigned TRBD1 or TRBD2 (7 bases each). The CDR3 spans 15 residues. Germline V CDR1 and CDR2: SGHVS, FNYEAQ. Trimming took 3 bases from V and 5 from J, leaving 16 bases between them. This CDR3 reads CASSFSTGREETQYF. The CDR3 DNA is TGTGCCAGCAGCTTTTCGACAGGGAGGGAGGAGACCCAGTACTTC.

This clonotype showed up many times. The chain combines TRBV11-2 with TRBJ1-1; D not certain. Germline-derived CDR1 and CDR2 are SGHAT and FQNNGV. This CDR3 is 15 amino acids long. Trimming pared 7 bases from V and 0 bases from J, leaving 15 bases between. For the CDR3, the DNA is TGTGCCAGCAACCAGAGATCGGACCTGAACACTGAAGCTTTCTTT. The encoded protein is CASNQRSDLNTEAFF.

There are many counts of this clonotype. The CDR3 reads CASSSFRGQTEAFF. CDR3 in DNA: TGCGCCAGCAGCTCCTTTAGGGGCCAGACTGAAGCTTTCTTT. The V call is TRBV5-1, the J call TRBJ1-1, with TRBD1 as a possible D gene (5 bases). Germline lookup yields CDR1 SGHRS and CDR2 YFSETQ. The V and J ends lost 3 bases and 5 bases respectively, with 14 bases between them. This CDR3 has 14 amino acids.

This CDR3 is CASSLGVRGGLNEQFF. The DNA for the CDR3 is TGTGCCAGCAGCTTAGGGGTCCGGGGCGGACTCAATGAGCAGTTCTTC. The chain employs TRBV11-2 and TRBJ2-1; D is possibly TRBD1 or TRBD2 (5 bases each). This CDR3 spans 16 amino acids. The germline CDR1 and CDR2 sequences are SGHAT and FQNNGV. V was clipped by 1 base and J by 6 bases, with 16 bases between them.

The chain combines TRBV12-3 or TRBV12-4 with TRBJ1-1; D perhaps matches TRBD1 (5 bases). V lost 6 bases to trimming and J lost 2 bases, with 13 bases between them. The CDR3 totals 14 residues. The CDR3 DNA sequence: TGTGCCAGCAGACGGGGACGGACAAACACTGAAGCTTTCTTT. Translation: CASRRGRTNTEAFF.

This clonotype was seen at least ten times. This rearrangement joins TRBV5-1 to TRBJ2-1, with no clear D. Per the germline V gene, CDR1 is SGHRS and CDR2 is YFSETQ. The CDR3 has 14 amino acids. V lost 0 bases and J 6 bases, leaving 10 bases between the germline ends. In nucleotides, the CDR3 is TGCGCCAGCAGCTTGGATCCCTCCATCAATGAGCAGTTCTTC. Protein: CASSLDPSINEQFF.